The text below deals with one TCR beta chain. Its antigen remains unidentified. The V end was cut by 1 base, the J end by 6 bases, with 10 bases between. The CDR3 loop spans 14 amino acids. Germline lookup yields CDR1 SGHAT and CDR2 FQDESV (reference sequence). Assay used: immunoSEQ multiplex PCR; TCRdb lists only in-frame clones, some missing. The data show roughly 140,000 clones, roughly nine tenths seen once. The donors were in the roughly 120-subject validation cohort, distinct from the roughly 700-subject first cohort. This sample is drawn from a study of cytomegalovirus exposure and HLA in healthy donors. Whole-study context: The roughly 130 validation repertoires used the same platform as the roughly 700 first-cohort repertoires (as reported by a later analysis).

General study results and limits: According to the study, approximately 150 TCR beta chains were cytomegalovirus-associated. A later analysis found first-cohort TCR clusters tended to co-occur in the 120 or so validation repertoires.

The V and J genes are TRBV11-1 and TRBJ2-1; D not resolved. Sequenced input: PBMCs. The receptor's source is a woman aged 18-35 years in good health and CMV-seropositive. In DNA form, the CDR3 reads TGTGCCAGCAGCTTAGGAGACTTGTTCAATGAGCAGTTCTTC. Encoded protein: CASSLGDLFNEQFF.